This T cell receptor beta chain comes out of a study of blood T cells in healthy people across ages. Germline CDR1 SEHNR, CDR2 FQNEAQ (reference sequence). The V gene end was trimmed by 5 bases and the J gene end by 6 bases; junction bases not matched to a gene: 13. This CDR3 has 17 amino acids. Study-wide findings and caveats: From one million sequenced T cells, diversity estimates were lower bounds. More naive CD4+ cells and higher diversity were found in long-lived than in aged donors.

Healthy Caucasian individuals from Russia aged roughly 6 to 95 served as donors. The second PCR ran about 6 to 11 cycles with a sample-barcoded 5' primer and J-beta primers. Tagging of each cDNA molecule was performed by a template-switch adaptor with 12 random nucleotides. TCRdb processed the 5' RACE reads anew with MiXCR; each CDR3 protein has one entry. In the table there are 1.5 million to 2 million distinct CDR3 sequences, roughly 28% of which are singletons. The table lists this clonotype with a count of one. No antigen is known for it. This chain uses TRBV7-9 with TRBJ2-2; 9 positions match TRBD1. Sample: blood. The source of this sequence is a woman aged 30 to 39 in good health. CDR3 in amino acids: CASSPSGTGTMAGELFF. The CDR3 DNA is TGTGCCAGCAGCCCCTCCGGGACAGGGACTATGGCCGGGGAGCTGTTTTTT.